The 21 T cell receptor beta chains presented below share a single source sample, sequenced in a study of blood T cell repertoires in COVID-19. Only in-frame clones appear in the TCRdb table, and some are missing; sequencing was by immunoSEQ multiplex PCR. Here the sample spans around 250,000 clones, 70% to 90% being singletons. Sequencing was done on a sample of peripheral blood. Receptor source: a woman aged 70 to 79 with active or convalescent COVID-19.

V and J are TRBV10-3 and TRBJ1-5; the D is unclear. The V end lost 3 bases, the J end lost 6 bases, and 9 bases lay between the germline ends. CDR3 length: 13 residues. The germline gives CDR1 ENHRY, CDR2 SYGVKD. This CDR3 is CAISDNTVQPQHF. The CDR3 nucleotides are TGTGCCATCAGTGACAACACAGTTCAGCCCCAGCATTTT.

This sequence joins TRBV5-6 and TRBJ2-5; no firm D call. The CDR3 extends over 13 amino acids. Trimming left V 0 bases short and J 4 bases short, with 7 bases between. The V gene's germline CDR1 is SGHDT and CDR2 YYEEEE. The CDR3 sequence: CASSLDAGETQYF. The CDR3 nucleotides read TGTGCCAGCAGCTTGGATGCCGGAGAGACCCAGTACTTC. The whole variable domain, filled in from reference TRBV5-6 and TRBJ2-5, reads DAGVTQSPTHLIKTRGQQVTLRCSPKSGHDTVSWYQQALGQGPQFIFQYYEEEERQRGNFPDRFSGHQFPNYSSELNVNALLLGDSALYLCASSLDAGETQYFGPGTRLLVL.

The CDR3 sequence: CASSLSGLQETQYF. The CDR3 DNA reads TGTGCCAGCAGCTTGTCCGGACTCCAAGAGACCCAGTACTTC. The chain couples TRBV5-4 to TRBJ2-5; a possible D gene is TRBD2 (5 bases). Germline-derived CDR1 and CDR2 are SGHNT and YYREEE (reference sequence). The CDR3 runs 14 residues. Trimming took 1 base from V and 1 from J, leaving 8 bases between them. The full variable domain, with the rest looked up from reference TRBV5-4 and TRBJ2-5, is ETGVTQSPTHLIKTRGQQVTLRCSSQSGHNTVSWYQQALGQGPQFIFQYYREEENGRGNFPPRFSGLQFPNYSSELNVNALELDDSALYLCASSLSGLQETQYFGPGTRLLVL.

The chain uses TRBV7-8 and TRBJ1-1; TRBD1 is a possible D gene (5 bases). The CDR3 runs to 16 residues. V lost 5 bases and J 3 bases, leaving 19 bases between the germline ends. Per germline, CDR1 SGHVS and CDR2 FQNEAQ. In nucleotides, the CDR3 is TGTGCCAGCAGCCGTGGGATCCGGACGGGGGACACTGAAGCTTTCTTT. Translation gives CASSRGIRTGDTEAFF.

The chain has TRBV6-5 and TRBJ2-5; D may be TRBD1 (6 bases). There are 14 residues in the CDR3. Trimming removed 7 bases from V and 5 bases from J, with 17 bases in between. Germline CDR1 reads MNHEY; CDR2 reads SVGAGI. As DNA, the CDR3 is TGTGCCAGCACCCCGACAGGTCGACGGGAGACCCAGTACTTC. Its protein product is CASTPTGRRETQYF.

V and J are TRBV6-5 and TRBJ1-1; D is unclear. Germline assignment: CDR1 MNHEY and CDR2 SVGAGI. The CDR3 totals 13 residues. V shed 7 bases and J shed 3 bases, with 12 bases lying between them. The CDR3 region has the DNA TGTGCCAGCAAATTGGAGGAAGACACTGAAGCTTTCTTT. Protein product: CASKLEEDTEAFF.

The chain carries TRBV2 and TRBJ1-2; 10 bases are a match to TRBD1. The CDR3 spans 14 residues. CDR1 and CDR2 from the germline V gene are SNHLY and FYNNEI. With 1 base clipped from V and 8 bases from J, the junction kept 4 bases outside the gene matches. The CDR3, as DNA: TGTGCCAGCAGTGAAGAGACAGGGGGCGCCGGCTACACCTTC. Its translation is CASSEETGGAGYTF.

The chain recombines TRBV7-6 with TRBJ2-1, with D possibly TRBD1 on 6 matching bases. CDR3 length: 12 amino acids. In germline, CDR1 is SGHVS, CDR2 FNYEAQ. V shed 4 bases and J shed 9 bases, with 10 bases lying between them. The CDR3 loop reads CASSSQGIEQFF. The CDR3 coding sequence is TGTGCCAGCAGCTCACAGGGAATTGAGCAGTTCTTC.

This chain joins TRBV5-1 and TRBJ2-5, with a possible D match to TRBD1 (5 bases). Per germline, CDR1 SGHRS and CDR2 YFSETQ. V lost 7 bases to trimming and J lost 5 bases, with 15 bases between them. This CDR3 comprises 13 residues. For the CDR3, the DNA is TGCGCCAGCCGCGACCAAGCAGGGGAGACCCAGTACTTC. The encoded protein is CASRDQAGETQYF.

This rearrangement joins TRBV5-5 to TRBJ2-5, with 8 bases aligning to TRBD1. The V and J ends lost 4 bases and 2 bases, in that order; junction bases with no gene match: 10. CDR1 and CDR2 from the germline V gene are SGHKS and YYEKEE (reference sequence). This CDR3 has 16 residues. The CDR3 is CASSAAGGGRQETQYF. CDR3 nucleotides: TGTGCCAGCAGCGCTGCAGGGGGCGGAAGGCAAGAGACCCAGTACTTC.

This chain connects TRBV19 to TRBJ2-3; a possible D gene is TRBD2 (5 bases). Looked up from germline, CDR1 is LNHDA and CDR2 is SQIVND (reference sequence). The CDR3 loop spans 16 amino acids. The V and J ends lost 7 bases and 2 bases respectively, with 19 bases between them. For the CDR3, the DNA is TGTGCCAGTAACCGCAGGATAGTAGCGAACACAGATACGCAGTATTTT. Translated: CASNRRIVANTDTQYF.

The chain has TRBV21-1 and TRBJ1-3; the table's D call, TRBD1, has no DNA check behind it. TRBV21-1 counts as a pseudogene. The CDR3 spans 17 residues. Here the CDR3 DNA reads TGTGCCAGCAGCAAAGCTGGCAGGGGGCCGAAGGAAAACACCATATATTTT. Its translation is CASSKAGRGPKENTIYF.

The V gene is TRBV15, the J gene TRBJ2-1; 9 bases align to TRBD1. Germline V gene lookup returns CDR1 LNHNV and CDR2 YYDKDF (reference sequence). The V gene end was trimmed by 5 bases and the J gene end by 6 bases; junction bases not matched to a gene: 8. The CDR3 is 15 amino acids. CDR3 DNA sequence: TGTGCCACCAGCCGGGAGGACAGGGGCAGCAATGAGCAGTTCTTC. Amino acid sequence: CATSREDRGSNEQFF. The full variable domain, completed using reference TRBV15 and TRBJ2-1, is DAMVIQNPRYQVTQFGKPVTLSCSQTLNHNVMYWYQQKSSQAPKLLFHYYDKDFNNEADTPDNFQSRRPNTSFCFLDIRSPGLGDTAMYLCATSREDRGSNEQFFGPGTRLTVL.

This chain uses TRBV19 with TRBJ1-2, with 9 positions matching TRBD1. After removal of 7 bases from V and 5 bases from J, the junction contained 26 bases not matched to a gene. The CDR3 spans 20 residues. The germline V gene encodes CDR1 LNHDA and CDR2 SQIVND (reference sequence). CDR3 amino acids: CASNTPSGYRGRLKGYGYTF. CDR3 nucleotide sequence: TGTGCCAGTAACACACCATCAGGGTACAGGGGGCGCCTAAAGGGTTATGGCTACACCTTC.

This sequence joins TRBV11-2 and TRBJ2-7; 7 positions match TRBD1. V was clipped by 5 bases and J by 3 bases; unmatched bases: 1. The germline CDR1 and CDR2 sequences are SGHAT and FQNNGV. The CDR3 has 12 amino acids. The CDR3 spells CASSRDSYEQYF. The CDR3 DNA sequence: TGTGCCAGCAGCCGGGACAGCTACGAGCAGTACTTC.

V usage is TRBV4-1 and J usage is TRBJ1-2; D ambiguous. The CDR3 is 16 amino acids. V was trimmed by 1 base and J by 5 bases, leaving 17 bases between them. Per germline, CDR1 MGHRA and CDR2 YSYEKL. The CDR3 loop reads CASSQAEIRLLYGYTF. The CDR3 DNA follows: TGCGCCAGCAGCCAAGCGGAGATTAGGCTACTTTATGGCTACACCTTC.

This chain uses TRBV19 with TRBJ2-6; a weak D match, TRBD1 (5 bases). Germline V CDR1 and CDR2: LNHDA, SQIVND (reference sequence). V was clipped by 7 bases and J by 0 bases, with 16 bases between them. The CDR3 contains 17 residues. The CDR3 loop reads CASNRPGFISGANVLTF. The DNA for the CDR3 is TGTGCCAGTAATCGGCCAGGGTTTATCTCTGGGGCCAACGTCCTGACTTTC. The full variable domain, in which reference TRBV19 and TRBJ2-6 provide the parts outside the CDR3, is DGGITQSPKYLFRKEGQNVTLSCEQNLNHDAMYWYRQDPGQGLRLIYYSQIVNDFQKGDIAEGYSVSREKKESFPLTVTSAQKNPTAFYLCASNRPGFISGANVLTFGAGSRLTVL.

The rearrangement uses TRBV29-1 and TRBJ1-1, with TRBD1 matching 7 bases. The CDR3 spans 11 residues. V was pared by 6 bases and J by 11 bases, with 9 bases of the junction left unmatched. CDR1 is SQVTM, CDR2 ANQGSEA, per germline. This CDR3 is CSVAGDRAAFF. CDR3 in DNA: TGCAGCGTCGCAGGTGACAGGGCTGCTTTCTTT.

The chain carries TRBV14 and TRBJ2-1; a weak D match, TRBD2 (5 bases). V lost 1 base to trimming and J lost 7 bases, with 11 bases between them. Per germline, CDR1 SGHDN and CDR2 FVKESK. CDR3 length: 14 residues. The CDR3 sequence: CASSQVLGVNEQFF. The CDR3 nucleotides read TGTGCCAGCAGCCAAGTTCTCGGGGTTAATGAGCAGTTCTTC.

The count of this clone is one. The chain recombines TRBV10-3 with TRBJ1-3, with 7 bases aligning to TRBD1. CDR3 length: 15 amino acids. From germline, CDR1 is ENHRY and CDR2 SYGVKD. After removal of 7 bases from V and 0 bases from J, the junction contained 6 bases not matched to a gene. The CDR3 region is CAIKSGQNSGNTIYF. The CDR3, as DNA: TGTGCCATCAAATCGGGACAGAACTCTGGAAACACCATATATTTT.

DNA of the CDR3: TGCGCCAGCAAGGAGGGATTGGGAAATCAGCCCCAGCATTTT. This sequence encodes CASKEGLGNQPQHF. The chain has TRBV5-1 and TRBJ1-5; D is ambiguous. Germline lookup yields CDR1 SGHRS and CDR2 YFSETQ. This CDR3 contains 14 residues. V was trimmed by 6 bases and J by 4 bases, leaving 14 bases between them.